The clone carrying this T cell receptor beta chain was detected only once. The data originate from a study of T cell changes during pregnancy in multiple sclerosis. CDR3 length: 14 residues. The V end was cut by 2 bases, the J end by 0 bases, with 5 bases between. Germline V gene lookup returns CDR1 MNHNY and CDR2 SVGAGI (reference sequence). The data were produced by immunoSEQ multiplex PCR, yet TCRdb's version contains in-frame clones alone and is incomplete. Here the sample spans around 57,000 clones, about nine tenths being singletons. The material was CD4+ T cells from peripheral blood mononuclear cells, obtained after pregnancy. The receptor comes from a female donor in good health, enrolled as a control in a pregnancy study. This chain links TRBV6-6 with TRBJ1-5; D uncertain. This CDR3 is CASSYIHSNQPQHF. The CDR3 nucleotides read TGTGCCAGCAGTTACATCCATAGCAATCAGCCCCAGCATTTT.